Presented here are 26 T cell receptor beta chains from one specimen sequenced in a study of beta chain features in type 1 diabetes (dated by TCRdb to the late 2010s). The library was made by the immunoSEQ multiplex PCR assay. The entire isolated RNA was reverse transcribed using the High Capacity cDNA Reverse Transcription Kit, and thus expressed TCRB transcripts were sequenced. TCRdb carries this immuneACCESS record with in-frame sequences only. Its versions omit some clonotypes, under half of them owing to an unresolved V gene in the studies checked, with the rest unexplained. The sample table holds around 280,000 clones, of which 7% to 9% were seen once. The biggest ten clones account for roughly 0.94% of the sample. The specimen sequenced was central memory CD4+ T cells from blood. These receptors were obtained from a woman under 30 in good health.

This clone turned up a few times. The V call is TRBV5-4, the J call TRBJ1-2; D not resolved. CDR1 and CDR2 from the germline V gene are SGHNT and YYREEE (reference sequence). The CDR3 is made up of 14 amino acids. The V end was cut by 4 bases, the J end by 0 bases, with 10 bases between. The CDR3 reads CASSPALTNYGYTF. Written as DNA, the CDR3 is TGTGCCAGCAGCCCTGCCCTAACTAACTATGGCTACACCTTC.

This clone was seen at least ten times. Other DNA sequences within the sample encode an identical CDR3. CDR3: CASNRGTDTQYF. In DNA form, the CDR3 reads TGTGCCAGCAACAGGGGCACAGATACGCAGTATTTT. The rearrangement uses TRBV25-1 and TRBJ2-3; D might be TRBD1 (6 bases). The germline V and J ends were trimmed by 7 bases and 1 base, with 6 bases remaining between them. The V gene's germline CDR1 is MGHDK and CDR2 SYGVNS. This CDR3 has 12 amino acids.

This clone has a handful of counts. V usage is TRBV29-1 and J usage is TRBJ2-5, with 10 bases that match TRBD2. Germline trimming cut 6 bases from V and 5 bases from J; bases unmatched to any gene: 6. This CDR3 has 13 residues. Germline CDR1 is SQVTM and CDR2 is ANQGSEA. The CDR3 DNA reads TGCAGCGTACAGCGGGGGGGCCGGGAGACCCAGTACTTC. Translated: CSVQRGGRETQYF.

The gene calls are TRBV10-3 and TRBJ2-5; TRBD1 might be the D (5 bases). The CDR3 consists of 17 residues. Trimming shortened V by 0 bases and J by 1 base, and 15 bases separated the two germline ends. Germline CDR1 reads ENHRY; CDR2 reads SYGVKD. CDR3 region: CAISESAVVQGQETQYF. In nucleotides, the CDR3 is TGTGCCATCAGTGAGTCGGCTGTGGTGCAGGGCCAAGAGACCCAGTACTTC.

This clone was seen a handful of times. CDR3 in DNA: TGTGCCAGCAAGGCGGGGGGCTCGAGGATGCGAGATACGCAGTATTTT. Translated: CASKAGGSRMRDTQYF. The gene calls are TRBV28 and TRBJ2-3, with 8 positions matching TRBD2. In germline, CDR1 is MDHEN, CDR2 SYDVKM. The CDR3 runs to 16 residues. J lost 5 bases, V lost 7 bases, and 14 bases had no gene match.

The gene calls are TRBV6-1 and TRBJ2-7, with D perhaps matching TRBD1 (6 bases). This CDR3 has 11 residues. The germline V and J ends were trimmed by 8 bases and 3 bases, with 8 bases remaining between them. The V gene's germline CDR1 is MNHNS and CDR2 SASEGT. CDR3: CASRTDYEQYF. CDR3 coding DNA: TGTGCCAGCCGGACAGACTACGAGCAGTACTTC.

The chain employs TRBV10-3 and TRBJ2-1; TRBD2 matches at 8 bases. This CDR3 spans 17 amino acids. V trimming: 4 bases; J trimming: 7 bases; junction bases outside the gene matches: 15. Germline V gene data show CDR1 as ENHRY and CDR2 as SYGVKD. Here the CDR3 reads CAISGTYGSGNKNEQFF. The CDR3 coding sequence is TGTGCCATCAGTGGAACCTACGGTAGCGGGAACAAAAATGAGCAGTTCTTC.

This clone was seen only a few times. The genes are TRBV10-3 and TRBJ2-7, with 7 bases that match TRBD1. The germline V gene encodes CDR1 ENHRY and CDR2 SYGVKD. Trimming removed 2 bases from V and 3 bases from J; junction bases left unmatched: 4. This CDR3 is 14 amino acids long. In nucleotides, the CDR3 is TGTGCCATCAGTGAGCCTCGGGACAGCTACGAGCAGTACTTC. Its translation: CAISEPRDSYEQYF.

This clone was observed many times. The rearrangement uses TRBV18 and TRBJ1-4, with D maybe TRBD1 (6 bases). This CDR3 spans 14 amino acids. The V gene lost 2 bases and the J gene lost 8 bases, with 12 bases spanning the gap. The germline gives CDR1 KGHSH, CDR2 LQKENI. CDR3 sequence: CASSPAGVREKLFF. The CDR3 nucleotides are TGTGCCAGCTCACCAGCAGGGGTGAGGGAAAAACTGTTTTTT.

This sequence joins TRBV15 and TRBJ2-3; D possibly corresponds to TRBD2 (6 bases). Trimming took 0 bases from V and 0 from J, leaving 16 bases between them. The CDR3 totals 18 residues. The germline gives CDR1 LNHNV, CDR2 YYDKDF (reference sequence). The CDR3 here is CATSREPPGGHSTDTQYF. DNA for the CDR3: TGTGCCACCAGCAGAGAACCCCCCGGGGGTCATAGCACAGATACGCAGTATTTT.

This clone was found a few times. The chain recombines TRBV10-3 with TRBJ2-5; 8 bases align to TRBD2. The CDR3 contains 16 residues. In germline, CDR1 is ENHRY, CDR2 SYGVKD. After removal of 3 bases from V and 6 bases from J, the junction contained 12 bases not matched to a gene. This CDR3 is CAISEALGGASKTQYF. The CDR3 nucleotides are TGTGCCATCAGTGAAGCCCTCGGGGGGGCCAGTAAGACCCAGTACTTC.

The chain's CDR3 is CASSLSYQETQYF. CDR3 in DNA: TGTGCCAGCTCACTCTCGTACCAAGAGACCCAGTACTTC. This chain uses TRBV18 with TRBJ2-5; D call uncertain. Germline V gene data show CDR1 as KGHSH and CDR2 as LQKENI. This CDR3 spans 13 amino acids. V was shortened by 4 bases and J by 0 bases, with 6 bases between the two germline ends.

The table lists this clone with many counts. This chain's CDR3 is CASSEARLANNEQFF. CDR3 coding DNA: TGTGCCAGCAGTGAAGCGCGGCTAGCCAATAATGAGCAGTTCTTC. The V gene is TRBV2, the J gene TRBJ2-1, with D possibly TRBD2 on 5 matching bases. Trimming took off 0 bases at V and 7 bases at J, with 13 bases between the two ends. The germline gives CDR1 SNHLY, CDR2 FYNNEI. The CDR3 consists of 15 residues.

Notes on this clone: Additional DNA sequences in this sample encode the identical CDR3. This chain connects TRBV20-1 to TRBJ1-2; D possibly corresponds to TRBD1 (5 bases). The V and J ends lost 6 bases and 4 bases respectively, with 6 bases between them. CDR3 length: 10 residues. Germline CDR1 is DFQATT and CDR2 is SNEGSKA (reference sequence). The chain's CDR3 is CSAGTYGYTF. The CDR3 DNA follows: TGCAGTGCAGGGACCTATGGCTACACCTTC.

The rearrangement links TRBV18 to TRBJ1-2; no reliable D call. The CDR3 length is 14 residues. In germline, CDR1 is KGHSH, CDR2 LQKENI. Trimming pared 6 bases from V and 6 bases from J, leaving 17 bases between. The CDR3 nucleotides read TGTGCCAGCTCTCCCAAACAGAGGGTAGATGGCTACACCTTC. It yields the protein CASSPKQRVDGYTF.

This chain joins TRBV7-2 and TRBJ1-1; tentative D call: TRBD1 (6 bases). V was pared by 5 bases and J by 7 bases, with 23 bases between. The CDR3 totals 16 residues. Germline assignment: CDR1 SGHTA and CDR2 FQGNSA. The CDR3 nucleotides read TGTGCCAGCAGCCCAGAGGGGGTCTTGAGGGGCGGTGAAGCTTTCTTT. Translated, it gives CASSPEGVLRGGEAFF.

This clone was detected a few times. V and J are TRBV9 and TRBJ2-5, with a possible D match to TRBD2 (5 bases). Looked up from germline, CDR1 is SGDLS and CDR2 is YYNGEE. The CDR3 totals 15 residues. V lost 4 bases to trimming and J lost 1 base, with 14 bases between them. The CDR3 sequence is CASSTPEGPQETQYF. CDR3 nucleotides: TGTGCCAGCAGCACCCCCGAGGGCCCCCAAGAGACCCAGTACTTC.

This clone has just a few counts. This sequence joins TRBV6-6 and TRBJ2-7; D is unclear. V was trimmed by 0 bases and J by 2 bases, leaving 2 bases between them. Germline assignment: CDR1 MNHNY and CDR2 SVGAGI (reference sequence). The CDR3 is 12 amino acids. CDR3 coding DNA: TGTGCCAGCAGTTACTCCACCTACGAGCAGTACTTC. It specifies CASSYSTYEQYF.

This clone was seen a handful of times. At the DNA level, this CDR3 is encoded by other sequences in the same sample as well. The chain links TRBV5-4 to TRBJ2-3; 8 bases map to TRBD1. The CDR3 length is 15 residues. V lost 5 bases and J lost 3; bases outside the gene matches: 8. Germline V gene lookup returns CDR1 SGHNT and CDR2 YYREEE (reference sequence). CDR3 protein: CASSFTGTGTDTQYF. The CDR3 region has the DNA TGTGCCAGCAGTTTCACAGGGACAGGAACAGATACGCAGTATTTT. Full variable domain (remainder filled in from reference TRBV5-4 and TRBJ2-3): ETGVTQSPTHLIKTRGQQVTLRCSSQSGHNTVSWYQQALGQGPQFIFQYYREEENGRGNFPPRFSGLQFPNYSSELNVNALELDDSALYLCASSFTGTGTDTQYFGPGTRLTVL.

This clone was seen a few times. The J gene is TRBJ2-3, the V gene TRBV7-2; 8 nucleotides match TRBD2. The CDR3 runs 15 residues. After removal of 5 bases from V and 2 bases from J, the junction contained 6 bases not matched to a gene. Germline V lookup: CDR1 SGHTA, CDR2 FQGNSA. This chain's CDR3 is CASSRSGGHTDTQYF. The DNA of the CDR3 is TGTGCCAGCAGCCGGAGCGGGGGCCACACAGATACGCAGTATTTT.

This chain's CDR3 is CASSAPLGRSTEAFF. CDR3 in DNA: TGTGCCAGCAGCGCCCCGTTGGGGAGGTCCACTGAAGCTTTCTTT. This chain links TRBV9 with TRBJ1-1; D gene unclear. V lost 3 bases to trimming and J lost 4 bases, with 16 bases between them. The CDR3 contains 15 residues. The germline V gene encodes CDR1 SGDLS and CDR2 YYNGEE.

The chain carries TRBV29-1 and TRBJ1-2; possible D gene TRBD1, 6 bases. The CDR3 has 12 amino acids. CDR1 is SQVTM, CDR2 ANQGSEA, per germline. Trimming shortened V by 2 bases and J by 7 bases, and 11 bases separated the two germline ends. The CDR3 region has the DNA TGCAGCGTTGAACCACAGGGCCCTGGCTACACCTTC. Amino acid sequence: CSVEPQGPGYTF.

This clone came up a few times. The chain links TRBV5-4 to TRBJ1-1, with 7 positions matching TRBD1. Germline lookup yields CDR1 SGHNT and CDR2 YYREEE (reference sequence). The CDR3 length is 12 residues. The V gene end was trimmed by 3 bases and the J gene end by 7 bases; junction bases not matched to a gene: 3. The CDR3: CASSWGQSEAFF. DNA of the CDR3: TGTGCCAGCAGCTGGGGACAGAGTGAAGCTTTCTTT.

The genes are TRBV11-1 and TRBJ1-4; D is possibly TRBD1 (6 bases). Germline V gives CDR1 SGHAT, CDR2 FQDESV (reference sequence). The ends were cut back, 3 bases at V and 6 bases at J, with 14 bases in the middle. This CDR3 region has 15 residues. CDR3 in amino acids: CASSFTGTVDEKLFF. CDR3 nucleotide sequence: TGTGCCAGCAGCTTCACAGGGACGGTGGATGAAAAACTGTTTTTT.

This clone has more than one count but fewer than ten. This sequence joins TRBV18 and TRBJ1-1; 8 nucleotides line up with TRBD1. The CDR3 is 14 amino acids. CDR1 KGHSH and CDR2 LQKENI come from the germline V gene. Losses at the gene ends were 3 bases for V and 8 bases for J; bases not matched to a gene: 8. CDR3 residues: CASSPDRESPEAFF. CDR3 nucleotide sequence: TGTGCCAGCTCACCGGACAGGGAGAGTCCCGAAGCTTTCTTT.

This clone has a handful of counts. The rearrangement joins TRBV19 to TRBJ1-1, with a tentative D call TRBD1 (5 bases). Trimming took 6 bases from V and 0 from J, leaving 26 bases between them. From germline, CDR1 is LNHDA and CDR2 SQIVND (reference sequence). The CDR3 runs to 19 residues. The CDR3 nucleotides read TGTGCCAGTAGCGCCAACAAGGGGCTCTCTCCCTACATGAACACTGAAGCTTTCTTT. Protein: CASSANKGLSPYMNTEAFF.